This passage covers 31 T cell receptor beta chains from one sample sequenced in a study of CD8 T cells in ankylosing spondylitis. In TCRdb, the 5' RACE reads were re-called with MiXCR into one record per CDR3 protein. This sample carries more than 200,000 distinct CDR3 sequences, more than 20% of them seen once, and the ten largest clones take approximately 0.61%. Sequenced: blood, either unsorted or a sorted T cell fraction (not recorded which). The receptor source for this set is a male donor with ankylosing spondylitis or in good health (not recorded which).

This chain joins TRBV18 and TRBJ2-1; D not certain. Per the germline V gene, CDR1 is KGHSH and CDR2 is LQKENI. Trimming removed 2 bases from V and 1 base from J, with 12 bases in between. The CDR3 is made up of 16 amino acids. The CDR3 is CASSPEAGPSYNEQFF. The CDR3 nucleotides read TGTGCCAGCTCACCAGAGGCAGGTCCTTCCTACAATGAGCAGTTCTTC.

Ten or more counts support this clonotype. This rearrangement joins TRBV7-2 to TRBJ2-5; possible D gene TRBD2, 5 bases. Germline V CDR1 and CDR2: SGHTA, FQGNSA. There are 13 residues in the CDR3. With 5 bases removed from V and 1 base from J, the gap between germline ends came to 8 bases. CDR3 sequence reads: CASSRTAQETQYF. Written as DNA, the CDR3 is TGTGCCAGCAGCCGGACTGCCCAAGAGACCCAGTACTTC.

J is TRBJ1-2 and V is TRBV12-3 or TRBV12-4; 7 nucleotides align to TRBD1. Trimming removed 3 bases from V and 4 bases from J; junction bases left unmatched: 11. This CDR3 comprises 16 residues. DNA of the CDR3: TGTGCCAGCAGTTTTGAGGGGGCCCTGAACCTCTATGGCTACACCTTC. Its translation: CASSFEGALNLYGYTF.

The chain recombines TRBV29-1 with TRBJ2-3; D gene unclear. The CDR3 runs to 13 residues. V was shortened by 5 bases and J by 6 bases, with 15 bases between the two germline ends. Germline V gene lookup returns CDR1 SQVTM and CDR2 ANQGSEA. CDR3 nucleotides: TGCAGCGTTCTGACGGACGACTTTGATACGCAGTATTTT. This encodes CSVLTDDFDTQYF.

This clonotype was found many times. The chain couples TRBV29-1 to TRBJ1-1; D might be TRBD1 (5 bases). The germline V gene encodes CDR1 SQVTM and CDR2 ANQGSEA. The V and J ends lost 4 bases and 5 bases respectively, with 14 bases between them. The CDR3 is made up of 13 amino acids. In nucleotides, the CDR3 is TGCAGCGTTGCGGGAAGGGGAGGGACTGAAGCTTTCTTT. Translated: CSVAGRGGTEAFF.

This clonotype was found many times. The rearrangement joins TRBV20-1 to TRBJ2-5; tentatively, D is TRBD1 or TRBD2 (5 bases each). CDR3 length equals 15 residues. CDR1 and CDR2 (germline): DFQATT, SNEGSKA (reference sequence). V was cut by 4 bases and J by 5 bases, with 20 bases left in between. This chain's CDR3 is CSATNQQATGETQYF. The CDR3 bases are TGCAGTGCTACTAATCAACAGGCCACGGGGGAGACCCAGTACTTC.

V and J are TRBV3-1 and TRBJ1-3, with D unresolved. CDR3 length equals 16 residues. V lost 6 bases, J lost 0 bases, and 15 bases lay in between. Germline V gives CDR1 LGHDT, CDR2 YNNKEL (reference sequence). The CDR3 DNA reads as TGTGCCAGCAGGCCACGGGAGGGAAGCTCTGGAAACACCATATATTTT. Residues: CASRPREGSSGNTIYF.

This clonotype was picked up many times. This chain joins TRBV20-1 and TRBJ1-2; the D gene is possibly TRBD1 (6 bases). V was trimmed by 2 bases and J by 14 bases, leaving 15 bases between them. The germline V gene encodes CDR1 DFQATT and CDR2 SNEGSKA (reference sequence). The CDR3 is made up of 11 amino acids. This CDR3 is CSARRDRRRTF. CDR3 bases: TGCAGTGCTAGACGCGACAGGCGGCGGACCTTC.

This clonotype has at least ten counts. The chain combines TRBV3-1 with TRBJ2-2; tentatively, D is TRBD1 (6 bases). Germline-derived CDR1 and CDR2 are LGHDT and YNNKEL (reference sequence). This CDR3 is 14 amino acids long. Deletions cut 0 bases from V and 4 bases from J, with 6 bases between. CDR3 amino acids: CASSQEGGTGELFF. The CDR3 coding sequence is TGTGCCAGCAGCCAAGAAGGGGGCACCGGGGAGCTGTTTTTT.

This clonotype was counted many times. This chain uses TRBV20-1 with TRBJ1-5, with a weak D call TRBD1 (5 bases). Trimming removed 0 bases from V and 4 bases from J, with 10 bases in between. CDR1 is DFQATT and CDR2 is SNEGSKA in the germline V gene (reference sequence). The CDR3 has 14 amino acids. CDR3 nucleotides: TGCAGTGCTAGAGACTCCGGGGCTAATCAGCCCCAGCATTTT. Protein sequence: CSARDSGANQPQHF.

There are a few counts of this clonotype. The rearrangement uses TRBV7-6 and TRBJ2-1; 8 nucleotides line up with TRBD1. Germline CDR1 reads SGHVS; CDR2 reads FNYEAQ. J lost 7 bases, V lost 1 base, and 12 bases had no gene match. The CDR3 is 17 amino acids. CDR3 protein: CASSLVRDRGTGNEQFF. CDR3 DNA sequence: TGTGCCAGCAGCTTAGTTAGAGACAGGGGAACCGGGAATGAGCAGTTCTTC.

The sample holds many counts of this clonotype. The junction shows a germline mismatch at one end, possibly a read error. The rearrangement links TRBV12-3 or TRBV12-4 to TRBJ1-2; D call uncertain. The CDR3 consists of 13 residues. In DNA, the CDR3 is TGCGCCAGCAGCTTGGGCGGAAACTATGGCTACACCTTC. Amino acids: CASSLGGNYGYTF.

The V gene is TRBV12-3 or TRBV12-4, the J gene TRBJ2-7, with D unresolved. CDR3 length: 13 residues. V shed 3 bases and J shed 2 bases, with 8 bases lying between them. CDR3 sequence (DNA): TGTGCCAGCAGTTTCGATCAAACCTACGAGCAGTACTTC. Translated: CASSFDQTYEQYF.

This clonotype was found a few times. The CDR3 protein is CSARKDSTDTQYF. DNA for the CDR3: TGCAGTGCTAGAAAGGACAGCACAGATACGCAGTATTTT. The rearrangement uses TRBV20-1 and TRBJ2-3, with D unresolved. The CDR3 sequence is 13 residues long. Germline-derived CDR1 and CDR2 are DFQATT and SNEGSKA (reference sequence). V was pared by 2 bases and J by 0 bases, with 6 bases between.

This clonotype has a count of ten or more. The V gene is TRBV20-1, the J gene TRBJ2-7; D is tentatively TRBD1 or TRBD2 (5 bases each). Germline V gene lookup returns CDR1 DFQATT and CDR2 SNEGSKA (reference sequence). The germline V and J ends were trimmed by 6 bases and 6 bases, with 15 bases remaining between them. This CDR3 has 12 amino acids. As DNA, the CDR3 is TGCAGTGCCAAAGAGGGACGGGGCGAGCAGTACTTC. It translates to CSAKEGRGEQYF.

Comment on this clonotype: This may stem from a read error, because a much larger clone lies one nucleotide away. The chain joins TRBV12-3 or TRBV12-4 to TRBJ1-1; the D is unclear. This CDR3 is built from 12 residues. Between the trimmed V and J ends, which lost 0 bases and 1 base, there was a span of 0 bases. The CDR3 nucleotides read TGTGCCAGCAGTTTAGCGAACACTGAAGCTTTCTTT. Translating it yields CASSLANTEAFF.

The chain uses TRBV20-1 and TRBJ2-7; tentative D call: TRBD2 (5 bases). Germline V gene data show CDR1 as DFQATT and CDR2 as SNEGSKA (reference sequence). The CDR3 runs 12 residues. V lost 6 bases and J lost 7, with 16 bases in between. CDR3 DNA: TGCAGTGCGATCGAATCCCCGGGGGAGCAGTACTTC. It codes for CSAIESPGEQYF.

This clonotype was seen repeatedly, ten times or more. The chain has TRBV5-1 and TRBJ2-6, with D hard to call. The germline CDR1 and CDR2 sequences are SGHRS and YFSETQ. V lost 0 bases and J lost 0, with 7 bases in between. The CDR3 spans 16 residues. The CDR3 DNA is TGCGCCAGCAGCTTGGTTGGAAGCTCTGGGGCCAACGTCCTGACTTTC. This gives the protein CASSLVGSSGANVLTF.

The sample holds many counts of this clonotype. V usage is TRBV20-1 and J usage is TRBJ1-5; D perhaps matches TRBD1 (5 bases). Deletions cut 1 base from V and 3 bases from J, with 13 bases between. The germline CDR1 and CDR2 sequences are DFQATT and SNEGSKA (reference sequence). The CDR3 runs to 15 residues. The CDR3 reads CSARGPTGPNQPQHF. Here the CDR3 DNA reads TGCAGTGCTAGAGGACCCACGGGGCCCAATCAGCCCCAGCATTTT.

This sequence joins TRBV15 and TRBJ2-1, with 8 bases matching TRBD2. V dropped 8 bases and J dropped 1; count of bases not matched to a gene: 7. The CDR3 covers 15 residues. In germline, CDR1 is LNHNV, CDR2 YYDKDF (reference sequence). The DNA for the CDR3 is TGTGCCACCCGAAGCGGGGGTCCTTCCTACAATGAGCAGTTCTTC. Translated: CATRSGGPSYNEQFF.

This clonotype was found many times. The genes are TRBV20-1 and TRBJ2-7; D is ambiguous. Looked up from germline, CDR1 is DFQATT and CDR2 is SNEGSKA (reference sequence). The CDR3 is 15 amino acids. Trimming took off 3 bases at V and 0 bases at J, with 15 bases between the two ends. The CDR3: CSARDPGRSSYEQYF. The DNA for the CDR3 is TGCAGTGCTAGGGACCCAGGCAGGAGCTCCTACGAGCAGTACTTC.

The CDR3 here is CSARGVAGGSNEQFF. CDR3 bases: TGCAGTGCTAGAGGGGTGGCGGGGGGTAGCAATGAGCAGTTCTTC. This chain links TRBV20-1 with TRBJ2-1; 8 nucleotides match TRBD2. Looked up from germline, CDR1 is DFQATT and CDR2 is SNEGSKA (reference sequence). The CDR3 is 15 residues long. The V segment lost 1 base and the J segment 6 bases; nucleotides outside the gene matches: 8.

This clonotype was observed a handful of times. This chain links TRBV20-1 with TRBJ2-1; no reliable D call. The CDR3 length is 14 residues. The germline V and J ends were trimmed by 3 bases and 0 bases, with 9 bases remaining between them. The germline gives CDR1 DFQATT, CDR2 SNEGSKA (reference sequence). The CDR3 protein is CSASSVDSYNEQFF. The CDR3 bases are TGCAGTGCTAGCTCGGTTGACTCCTACAATGAGCAGTTCTTC.

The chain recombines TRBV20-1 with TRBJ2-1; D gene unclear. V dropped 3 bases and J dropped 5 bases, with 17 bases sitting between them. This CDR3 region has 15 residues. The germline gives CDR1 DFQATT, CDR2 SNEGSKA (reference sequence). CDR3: CSASEETPRHNEQFF. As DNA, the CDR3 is TGCAGTGCTAGTGAGGAAACGCCCCGGCACAATGAGCAGTTCTTC.

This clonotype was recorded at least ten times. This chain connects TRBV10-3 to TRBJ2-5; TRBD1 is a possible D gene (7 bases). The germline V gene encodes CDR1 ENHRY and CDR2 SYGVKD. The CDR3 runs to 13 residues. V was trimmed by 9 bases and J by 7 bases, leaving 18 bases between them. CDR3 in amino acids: CAIGLEQGGTQYF. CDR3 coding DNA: TGTGCCATTGGTCTCGAGCAGGGGGGGACCCAGTACTTC.

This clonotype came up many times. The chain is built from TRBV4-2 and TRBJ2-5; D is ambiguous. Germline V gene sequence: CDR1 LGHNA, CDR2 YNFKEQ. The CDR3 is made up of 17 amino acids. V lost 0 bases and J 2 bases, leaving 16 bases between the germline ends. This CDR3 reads CASSQDRAATLQETQYF. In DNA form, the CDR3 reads TGTGCCAGCAGCCAAGATCGTGCAGCGACCCTTCAAGAGACCCAGTACTTC.

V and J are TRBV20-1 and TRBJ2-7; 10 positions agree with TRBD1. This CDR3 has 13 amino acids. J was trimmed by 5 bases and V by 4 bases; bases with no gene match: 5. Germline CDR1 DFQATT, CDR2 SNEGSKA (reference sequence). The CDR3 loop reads CSAKTGGWDEQYF. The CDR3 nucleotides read TGCAGTGCTAAGACAGGGGGCTGGGACGAGCAGTACTTC.

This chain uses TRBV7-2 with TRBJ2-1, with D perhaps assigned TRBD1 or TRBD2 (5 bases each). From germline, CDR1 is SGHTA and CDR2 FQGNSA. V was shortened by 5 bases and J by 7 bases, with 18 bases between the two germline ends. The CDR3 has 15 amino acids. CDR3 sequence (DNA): TGTGCCAGCAGCCCCCGGGGCGGGCCTTTTAATGAGCAGTTCTTC. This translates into CASSPRGGPFNEQFF.

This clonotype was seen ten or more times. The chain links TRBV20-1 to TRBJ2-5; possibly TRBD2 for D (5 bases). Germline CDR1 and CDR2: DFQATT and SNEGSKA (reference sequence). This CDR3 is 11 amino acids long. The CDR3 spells CSGERVETQYF. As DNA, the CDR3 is TGCAGCGGGGAAAGGGTTGAGACCCAGTACTTC.

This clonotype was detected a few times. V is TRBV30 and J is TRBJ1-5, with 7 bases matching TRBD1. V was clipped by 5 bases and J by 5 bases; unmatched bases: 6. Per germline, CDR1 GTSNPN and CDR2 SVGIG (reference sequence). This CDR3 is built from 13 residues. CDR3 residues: CAWGRGLDQPQHF. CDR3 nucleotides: TGTGCCTGGGGGAGGGGGCTGGATCAGCCCCAGCATTTT.

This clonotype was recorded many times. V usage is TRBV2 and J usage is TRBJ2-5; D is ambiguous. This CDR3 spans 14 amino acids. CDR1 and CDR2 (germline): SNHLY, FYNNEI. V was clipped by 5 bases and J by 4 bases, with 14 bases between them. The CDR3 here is CASSRAVVRETQYF. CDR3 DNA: TGTGCCAGCAGTCGGGCGGTAGTAAGAGAGACCCAGTACTTC. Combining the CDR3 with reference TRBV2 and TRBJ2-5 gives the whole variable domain EPEVTQTPSHQVTQMGQEVILRCVPISNHLYFYWYRQILGQKVEFLVSFYNNEISEKSEIFDDQFSVERPDGSNFTLKIRSTKLEDSAMYFCASSRAVVRETQYFGPGTRLLVL.